One sample yielded the 6 T cell receptor beta chains listed below, sequenced in a study of T cell repertoires in cytomegalovirus infection. From the reads, TCRdb called clonotypes with MiXCR, one entry per CDR3 protein. The sample includes around 330,000 distinct CDR3 sequences, roughly 16% seen only once; the top ten take around 12%. Sample: PBMCs. The receptors were gathered from a human donor in good health (CMV status not recorded). Some clones in this sample may be carry-over from other donors' samples.

This clonotype was found a few times. The CDR3 spells CASSPSRGSYGYTF. The DNA for the CDR3 is TGTGCCAGCAGCCCTTCCAGGGGGAGCTATGGCTACACCTTC. This sequence joins TRBV5-4 and TRBJ1-2; 7 bases map to TRBD1. Trimming cost V 4 bases and J 4 bases; bases outside gene matches: 7. The germline V gene encodes CDR1 SGHNT and CDR2 YYREEE (reference sequence). The CDR3 sequence is 14 residues long.

This clonotype was seen a single time. The rearrangement joins TRBV4-1 to TRBJ2-4, with a tentative D call TRBD1 (5 bases). The CDR3 sequence is 18 residues long. Deletions cut 4 bases from V and 2 bases from J, with 21 bases between. Germline V gene lookup returns CDR1 MGHRA and CDR2 YSYEKL. The CDR3, as DNA: TGCGCCAGCAGCCGAGAAGTACAAAGTAAGGGGTCCAAAAACATTCAGTACTTC. It specifies CASSREVQSKGSKNIQYF.

This clonotype occurred a few times. The V gene is TRBV20-1, the J gene TRBJ2-5; 14 nucleotides line up with TRBD2. The germline V gene has CDR1 DFQATT and CDR2 SNEGSKA (reference sequence). Trimming cost V 5 bases and J 4 bases; bases outside gene matches: 15. The CDR3 is 18 amino acids. The CDR3 nucleotides are TGCAGTGCTTCAGCCCGACTAGCGGGGGGGCTCCGGGGAGAGACCCAGTACTTC. Its protein is CSASARLAGGLRGETQYF.

This clonotype was detected many times. The chain combines TRBV12-3 or TRBV12-4 with TRBJ1-2, with 8 bases that match TRBD1. This CDR3 is 15 amino acids long. V lost 2 bases to trimming and J lost 4 bases; unmatched junction nucleotides: 6. The CDR3 is CASSLTGGLGYGYTF. CDR3 DNA: TGTGCCAGCAGTTTAACAGGGGGGCTCGGCTATGGCTACACCTTC.

The rearrangement links TRBV5-4 to TRBJ2-1; D is perhaps TRBD1 (5 bases). In germline, CDR1 is SGHNT, CDR2 YYREEE (reference sequence). The CDR3 contains 16 residues. V lost 2 bases and J lost 1, with 13 bases in between. In nucleotides, the CDR3 is TGTGCCAGCAGCTTAGGGCGATCAGGGTCCTACAATGAGCAGTTCTTC. Translation: CASSLGRSGSYNEQFF.

The chain carries TRBV7-9 and TRBJ2-7, with 11 bases identical to TRBD2. Germline-derived CDR1 and CDR2 are SEHNR and FQNEAQ (reference sequence). The junction had 8 bases not matched to a gene; V was cut back by 2 bases and J by 5 bases. The CDR3 is 16 residues long. CDR3 sequence: CASSLRTSGLGDEQYF. In DNA, the CDR3 is TGTGCCAGCAGCTTACGGACTAGCGGGCTGGGTGACGAGCAGTACTTC.